The entry below describes one T cell receptor (beta chain). The data were obtained in a study of blood T cell repertoires in COVID-19. Trimming removed 2 bases from V and 2 bases from J, with 9 bases in between. The CDR3 extends over 14 amino acids. Germline-derived CDR1 and CDR2 are PRHDT and FYEKMQ (reference sequence). Some clones are missing from TCRdb's copy, which holds only in-frame ones; the method was immunoSEQ multiplex PCR. The profile shows about 220,000 clones, approximately 84% of them singletons. The sequence derives from a woman aged 30 to 39 who had recovered from COVID-19. The source material was peripheral blood. The gene calls are TRBV13 and TRBJ1-2; D possibly corresponds to TRBD1 (5 bases). The CDR3 coding sequence is TGTGCCAGCAGCTTATCGGGACTGAACTATGGCTACACCTTC. Translating gives CASSLSGLNYGYTF.